This T cell receptor (beta chain) was sequenced in a study of OX40 agonist ivuxolimab in advanced cancers. Whole-study findings and limits: Mean expanded clone counts were higher in CD8+ than CD4+ T cells. CD4+ and CD8+ blood T cells expanded clonally by week 6 at 0.1 to 3.0 mg/kg.

About this clone: The antigen is unknown.

The method was immunoSEQ multiplex PCR; TCRdb's version includes in-frame clones alone and lacks a portion of them. The table shows 55,000 to 70,000 clones, with approximately 89% occurring only once. In germline, CDR1 is MNHEY, CDR2 SMNVEV (reference sequence). This CDR3 is built from 18 residues. Trimming removed 6 bases from V and 7 bases from J; junction bases left unmatched: 19. Sequences were derived from CD4+ or CD8+ T cells sorted from blood, sampled in a trial of the OX40 agonist ivuxolimab. The origin of this receptor is an adult with an advanced solid tumor such as melanoma, head and neck, liver or kidney cancer. The chain joins TRBV27 to TRBJ2-5; 11 bases line up with TRBD2. The chain's CDR3 is CASSPGVLAGGYEGTQYF. CDR3 bases: TGTGCCAGCAGCCCCGGGGTCCTAGCGGGGGGTTATGAGGGGACCCAGTACTTC.